These 2 T cell receptor beta chains share one sample of origin, sequenced in a study of early T cells in non-severe SARS-CoV-2 infection. Using its own MiXCR run on the 5' RACE reads, TCRdb lists one record per CDR3 protein. The table lists some 48,000 distinct CDR3 sequences, roughly an eighth of them singletons. The specimen was whole blood. These TCRs come from an adult who was a healthcare worker with PCR-confirmed SARS-CoV-2 infection or an uninfected control (not recorded which).

The chain is built from TRBV5-4 and TRBJ1-4, with 8 bases lining up with TRBD1. The length of the CDR3 is 16 residues. The V and J ends lost 2 bases and 11 bases, in that order; junction bases with no gene match: 14. Germline CDR1 is SGHNT and CDR2 is YYREEE (reference sequence). The CDR3 DNA sequence: TGTGCCAGCAGCTTCTCCGGCGGACAGGGAGGTGGTAAACTGTTTTTT. Amino acids: CASSFSGGQGGGKLFF.

There are many counts of this clonotype. V gene TRBV11-3 combines with J gene TRBJ2-2; no reliable D call. V was trimmed by 4 bases and J by 2 bases, leaving 11 bases between them. Germline V gene lookup returns CDR1 SGHNT and CDR2 YENEEA. CDR3 length: 15 residues. The CDR3 reads CASSSRRANTGELFF. The CDR3 nucleotides read TGTGCCAGCAGCTCCCGCCGGGCCAACACCGGGGAGCTGTTTTTT. The full variable domain, its missing parts supplied by reference TRBV11-3 and TRBJ2-2, is EAGVVQSPRYKIIEKKQPVAFWCNPISGHNTLYWYLQNLGQGPELLIRYENEEAVDDSQLPKDRFSAERLKGVDSTLKIQPAELGDSAVYLCASSSRRANTGELFFGEGSRLTVL.